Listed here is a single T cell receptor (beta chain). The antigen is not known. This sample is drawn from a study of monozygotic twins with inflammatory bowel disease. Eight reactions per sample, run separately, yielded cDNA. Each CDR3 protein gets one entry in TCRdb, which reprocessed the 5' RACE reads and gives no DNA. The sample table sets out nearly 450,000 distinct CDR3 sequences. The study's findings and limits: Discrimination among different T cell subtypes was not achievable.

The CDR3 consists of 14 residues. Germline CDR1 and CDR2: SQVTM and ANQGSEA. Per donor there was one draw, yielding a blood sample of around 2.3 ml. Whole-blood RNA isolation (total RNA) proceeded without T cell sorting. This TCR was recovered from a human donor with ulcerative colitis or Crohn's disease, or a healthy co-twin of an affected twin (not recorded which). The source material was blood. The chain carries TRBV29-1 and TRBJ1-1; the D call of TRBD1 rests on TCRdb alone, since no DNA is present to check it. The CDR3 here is CSARDQGKNTEAFF.